This T cell receptor beta chain was observed in a study of T cells in Graves' hyperthyroidism and ophthalmopathy. Study-wide points: In the blood, most expanded thyroid clonotypes above 0.001 appeared as well. A model of 13 V-J features distinguished ophthalmopathy from stable hyperthyroidism.

There were TCR beta CDR3 regions amplified from RNA transcripts. Primed by the HTBI set, a first-round RT-PCR was run on the TCR CDR3. TCRdb reprocessed the multiplex PCR reads via MiXCR and lists one record per CDR3 protein. The sample has around 300,000 distinct CDR3 sequences; 20% to 25% are singletons. Regarding this clonotype: Its antigen remains unidentified.

Uncontrolled infection, other autoimmune disease, pregnancy or lactation led to exclusion. Each diagnosis was grounded in clinical symptoms, serum thyroxine and TRAb, thyroid ultrasound, and orbital computed tomography. This CDR3 is 14 amino acids long. Germline lookup yields CDR1 LNHDA and CDR2 SQIVND (reference sequence). The J segment lost 4 bases and the V segment lost 6 bases, leaving 5 bases of the junction unmatched. The V gene is TRBV19, the J gene TRBJ1-5; TRBD1 matches 8 bases. The sample comprised blood. The receptor was derived from a man under 40 with Graves' ophthalmopathy. CDR3 nucleotide sequence: TGTGCCAGTAGACCAGGGGGCCTAAATCAGCCCCAGCATTTT. This encodes CASRPGGLNQPQHF. Using reference TRBV19 and TRBJ1-5 for the parts outside the CDR3, the full variable domain is DGGITQSPKYLFRKEGQNVTLSCEQNLNHDAMYWYRQDPGQGLRLIYYSQIVNDFQKGDIAEGYSVSREKKESFPLTVTSAQKNPTAFYLCASRPGGLNQPQHFGDGTRLSIL.